This T cell receptor (beta chain) stems from a study of blood T cell repertoires in COVID-19. Losses at the gene ends were 5 bases for V and 4 bases for J; bases not matched to a gene: 4. Germline-derived CDR1 and CDR2 are ENHRY and SYGVKD. The CDR3 length is 14 residues. Patients at the Seattle site were enrolled during active infection and followed longitudinally. Study processing details: Amplifying reference gene primers gave estimates of nucleated cell counts. TCRdb keeps only in-frame clones here, not all; method: immunoSEQ multiplex PCR. From that table come the V and J calls and clone size; the DNA was used to work out D and trimming. The data show over 250,000 clones, around nine tenths seen once.

The clonotype was recovered from a woman in her seventies with COVID-19, enrolled during active disease. This chain uses TRBV10-3 with TRBJ1-4; TRBD1 matches at 7 bases. Material: peripheral blood. The CDR3 DNA is TGTGCCATCAGTCCAGGGGGTAGTAATGAAAAACTGTTTTTT. Translation gives CAISPGGSNEKLFF.